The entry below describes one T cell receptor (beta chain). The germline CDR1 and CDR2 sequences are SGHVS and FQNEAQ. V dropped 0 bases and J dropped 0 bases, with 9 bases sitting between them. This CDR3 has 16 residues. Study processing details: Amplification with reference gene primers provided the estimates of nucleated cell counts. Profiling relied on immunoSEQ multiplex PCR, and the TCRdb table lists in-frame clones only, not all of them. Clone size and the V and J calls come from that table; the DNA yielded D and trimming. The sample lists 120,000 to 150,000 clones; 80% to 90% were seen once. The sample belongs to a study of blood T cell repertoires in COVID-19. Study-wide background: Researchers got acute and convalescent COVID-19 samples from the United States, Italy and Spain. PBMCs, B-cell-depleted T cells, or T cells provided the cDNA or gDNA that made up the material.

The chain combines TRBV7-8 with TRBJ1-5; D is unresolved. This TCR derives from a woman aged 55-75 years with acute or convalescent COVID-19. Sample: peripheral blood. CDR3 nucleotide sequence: TGTGCCAGCAGCTTAGCGCGGGGAAATAGCAATCAGCCCCAGCATTTT. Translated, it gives CASSLARGNSNQPQHF.